The 18 T cell receptor beta chains listed next were all sequenced from one sample in a study of blood T cell repertoires in COVID-19. The table came from immunoSEQ multiplex PCR; TCRdb's copy has only in-frame clones and leaves some out. The table records more than 60,000 clones, about 74% of them present only once. The specimen sequenced was peripheral blood. The receptors were sampled from a human donor with acute or convalescent COVID-19. The donor label of this sample is uncertain.

This clone was picked up one time. The rearrangement uses TRBV2 and TRBJ2-7, with a weak D call TRBD2 (6 bases). Trimming removed 1 base at V and 0 bases at J, with 13 bases between. This CDR3 comprises 16 residues. In germline, CDR1 is SNHLY, CDR2 FYNNEI. CDR3 DNA: TGTGCCAGCAGTGAAGAGGCGGGACTCCTCTCCTACGAGCAGTACTTC. It translates to CASSEEAGLLSYEQYF.

This clone was seen once. The rearrangement uses TRBV4-1 and TRBJ1-1, with 7 bases fitting TRBD1. Germline CDR1 MGHRA, CDR2 YSYEKL. The ends lost 4 bases at V and 1 base at J; junction bases unmatched: 6. The CDR3 spans 15 residues. The CDR3 nucleotides are TGCGCCAGCAGCCTTTCCGGGACAGCGAACACTGAAGCTTTCTTT. This translates into CASSLSGTANTEAFF.

The J gene is TRBJ1-4, the V gene TRBV29-1; maybe TRBD1 (6 bases). Germline V gene data show CDR1 as SQVTM and CDR2 as ANQGSEA. CDR3 length: 15 residues. V lost 4 bases to trimming and J lost 0 bases, with 12 bases between them. The CDR3 nucleotides read TGCAGCGTTGGTGGAGGGGGGGCAACTAATGAAAAACTGTTTTTT. This encodes CSVGGGGATNEKLFF.

The genes are TRBV11-2 and TRBJ1-2; TRBD1 is a possible D gene (6 bases). V was cut by 1 base and J by 6 bases, with 12 bases left in between. The length of the CDR3 is 14 residues. CDR1 and CDR2 (germline): SGHAT, FQNNGV. As DNA, the CDR3 is TGTGCCAGCAGCTTAGCGACAGGAGAGCATGGCTACACCTTC. As protein: CASSLATGEHGYTF.

The chain has TRBV3-1 (or the pseudogene TRBV3-2) and TRBJ1-6; 9 bases fit TRBD1. The V gene's germline CDR1 is LGHDT and CDR2 YNNKEL (reference sequence). The CDR3 covers 16 residues. V lost 4 bases and J lost 6; bases outside the gene matches: 7. The CDR3, as DNA: TGTGCCAGCAGCCCCCGACAGACAGGGGGTAATTCACCCCTCCACTTT. It yields the protein CASSPRQTGGNSPLHF.

In DNA, the CDR3 is TGTGCCAGCAGCTTAGACAGGGGGCCTGGAAACACCATATATTTT. Amino acids: CASSLDRGPGNTIYF. This rearrangement joins TRBV7-9 to TRBJ1-3; TRBD1 matches at 9 bases. The V gene end was trimmed by 1 base and the J gene end by 2 bases; junction bases not matched to a gene: 0. Germline CDR1 reads SEHNR; CDR2 reads FQNEAQ (reference sequence). The CDR3 sequence is 15 residues long.

V usage is TRBV24-1 and J usage is TRBJ1-4; 8 nucleotides agree with TRBD1. V lost 3 bases, J lost 4 bases, and 3 bases stayed unmatched. Germline V lookup: CDR1 KGHDR, CDR2 SFDVKD. This CDR3 spans 15 amino acids. The CDR3 is CATSDGQGLNEKLFF. As DNA, the CDR3 is TGTGCCACCAGTGATGGACAGGGCCTTAATGAAAAACTGTTTTTT.

The chain recombines TRBV19 with TRBJ2-6; D unresolved. Germline V gene data show CDR1 as LNHDA and CDR2 as SQIVND (reference sequence). The length of the CDR3 is 14 residues. The germline V and J ends were trimmed by 5 bases and 1 base, with 6 bases remaining between them. CDR3 nucleotide sequence: TGTGCCAGTAGTCAGAATTCTGGGGCCAACGTCCTGACTTTC. This gives the protein CASSQNSGANVLTF. Drawing the rest from reference TRBV19 and TRBJ2-6, the complete variable domain is DGGITQSPKYLFRKEGQNVTLSCEQNLNHDAMYWYRQDPGQGLRLIYYSQIVNDFQKGDIAEGYSVSREKKESFPLTVTSAQKNPTAFYLCASSQNSGANVLTFGAGSRLTVL.

The chain carries TRBV30 and TRBJ2-3; 9 bases are a match to TRBD2. The CDR3 extends over 15 amino acids. Germline V lookup: CDR1 GTSNPN, CDR2 SVGIG (reference sequence). Trimming took 4 bases from V and 5 from J; bases not matched to a gene: 10. DNA for the CDR3: TGTGCCTGGAACCGCGGCGGGAGGGGGGGAGATACGCAGTATTTT. As protein: CAWNRGGRGGDTQYF. The whole variable domain, filled in from reference TRBV30 and TRBJ2-3, reads SQTIHQWPATLVQPVGSPLSLECTVEGTSNPNLYWYRQAAGRGLQLLFYSVGIGQISSEVPQNLSASRPQDRQFILSSKKLLLSDSGFYLCAWNRGGRGGDTQYFGPGTRLTVL.

The table lists this clone with a count of one. V and J are TRBV7-2 and TRBJ2-1; 7 bases line up with TRBD1. With V trimmed by 1 base and J by 12 bases, 0 bases remained unmatched. CDR3 length: 11 amino acids. Germline CDR1 reads SGHTA; CDR2 reads FQGNSA. The CDR3 here is CASSLGQGQFF. The CDR3 DNA reads as TGTGCCAGCAGCTTAGGACAGGGGCAGTTCTTC.

The J gene is TRBJ1-1, the V gene TRBV5-1; D uncertain. CDR1 and CDR2 (germline): SGHRS, YFSETQ. V gave up 4 bases and J gave up 1 base, with 14 bases separating them. The CDR3 is made up of 15 amino acids. The CDR3 DNA reads TGCGCCAGCAGCACTCAATCTACAGCGAACACTGAAGCTTTCTTT. This codes for CASSTQSTANTEAFF.

The V and J genes are TRBV11-2 and TRBJ2-2; the match to TRBD2 covers 12 bases. The CDR3 loop spans 19 amino acids. Germline lookup yields CDR1 SGHAT and CDR2 FQNNGV. The trim removed 1 base at V and 1 base at J, leaving 7 bases unmatched. CDR3 coding DNA: TGTGCCAGCAGCTTAGGAGGTTGGGGACTAGCGGGGAACACCGGGGAGCTGTTTTTT. Translating gives CASSLGGWGLAGNTGELFF.

This chain joins TRBV6-2 or TRBV6-3 and TRBJ2-1, with D hard to call. From germline, CDR1 is MNHEY and CDR2 SVGEGT. The CDR3 runs 13 residues. V gave up 3 bases and J gave up 6 bases, with 9 bases separating them. The CDR3 protein is CASSYGQLNEQFF. DNA of the CDR3: TGTGCCAGCAGTTATGGGCAGCTCAATGAGCAGTTCTTC.

This clone appeared a single time. This chain connects TRBV7-3 to TRBJ2-5, with D hard to call. Between the trimmed V and J ends, which lost 3 bases and 5 bases, there was a span of 19 bases. CDR1 is SGHTA and CDR2 is FQGTGA in the germline V gene. The CDR3 contains 16 residues. DNA of the CDR3: TGTGCCAGCAGCTTGAGACCAGGCTCCACTGGGGAGACCCAGTACTTC. It yields the protein CASSLRPGSTGETQYF.

By sample share, this clone is medium-sized (0.01 to 0.1%). The chain carries TRBV4-2 and TRBJ2-3; 13 bases line up with TRBD2. The CDR3 runs 16 residues. The ends lost 8 bases at V and 2 bases at J; junction bases unmatched: 7. Looked up from germline, CDR1 is LGHNA and CDR2 is YNFKEQ. This CDR3 is CASGHGLAGDTDTQYF. CDR3 bases: TGTGCCAGCGGGCACGGACTAGCGGGAGACACAGATACGCAGTATTTT.

The V gene is TRBV10-3, the J gene TRBJ2-1; TRBD1 aligns across 9 bases. The V gene end was trimmed by 9 bases and the J gene end by 6 bases; junction bases not matched to a gene: 9. Germline lookup yields CDR1 ENHRY and CDR2 SYGVKD. CDR3 length: 14 residues. DNA for the CDR3: TGTGCCATGGGACGGGACAGGGATATCAATGAGCAGTTCTTC. Its translation is CAMGRDRDINEQFF.

This chain joins TRBV6-1 and TRBJ1-2; possibly TRBD1 for D (5 bases). The CDR3 covers 14 residues. Deletions cut 3 bases from V and 3 bases from J, with 11 bases between. CDR1 MNHNS and CDR2 SASEGT come from the germline V gene. The DNA for the CDR3 is TGTGCCAGCAGTGAGGGGGGGTTAGACTATGGCTACACCTTC. Amino acids: CASSEGGLDYGYTF.

In this sample, this clone turned up once. The chain uses TRBV7-2 and TRBJ2-5; 7 bases fit TRBD1. There are 14 residues in the CDR3. Unmatched junction bases numbered 1, after V lost 1 base and J lost 2 bases. From germline, CDR1 is SGHTA and CDR2 FQGNSA. Here the CDR3 reads CASSLGQGQETQYF. CDR3 bases: TGTGCCAGCAGCTTAGGACAGGGACAAGAGACCCAGTACTTC.